The clone carrying this T cell receptor beta chain was seen a few times. Per germline, CDR1 WSHSY and CDR2 SAAADI. With 4 bases removed from V and 4 bases from J, the gap between germline ends came to 13 bases. The CDR3 is made up of 14 amino acids. This sample stems from a study of T-cell memory formation after mild COVID-19. TCRdb processed the 5' RACE reads anew with MiXCR; each CDR3 protein has one entry. The sample lists 160,000 or so distinct CDR3 sequences, roughly 28% occurring once. This receptor was identified in an adult woman who had mild COVID-19 (a few samples of this study predate the infection). Cell type and time point are not known. The sample was PBMCs or a T cell subset sorted from them (not recorded which). The J gene is TRBJ2-5, the V gene TRBV10-2, with D perhaps matching TRBD2 (6 bases). In DNA form, the CDR3 reads TGCGCCAGCAGTGTGGGAGGATGGGGAGAGACCCAGTACTTC. Protein product: CASSVGGWGETQYF.